The following is a T cell receptor beta chain sequence with its context. The CDR3 is 15 amino acids. Trimming stripped 5 bases from V and 0 bases from J, with 11 bases between. From germline, CDR1 is KGHSH and CDR2 LQKENI. These data belong to a study of shared clonotypes between healthy human individuals. Original analysis: From ImmunoSEQ came sequences covering only the junction and carrying no quality scores, so filtering differed. Clones were sequenced by immunoSEQ multiplex PCR, and TCRdb holds only the in-frame ones, with some missing. V and J calls and clone size are given by that table; D and trimming were obtained from the DNA. The table lists 900,000 to 1,200,000 clones, about 80% of them singletons.

What was sequenced was memory CD4+ T cells from PBMCs. Specified subset: CD45RA-negative fraction. The origin of this receptor is a young man in good health. Some clones in this sample may be carry-over from other donors' samples. The chain recombines TRBV18 with TRBJ1-5; D remains ambiguous. Here the CDR3 reads CASSATVNSNQPQHF. The DNA of the CDR3 is TGTGCCAGCTCAGCGACCGTAAATAGCAATCAGCCCCAGCATTTT.